The 26 T cell receptor beta chains given below trace back to one sample, sequenced in a study of human T cells and chemical hapten exposure. Specified time point: patch test 1, 2 weeks after DPC sensitization. Treatment reported: therapeutic diphenylcyclopropenone sensitization with weekly scalp DPC. MiXCR, applied by TCRdb to the RACE reads, yields one record per CDR3 protein. The sample contains 100,000 or so distinct CDR3 sequences, 8% to 13% of which appear only once. The input for sequencing was whole blood, taken in connection with sensitization to the hapten diphenylcyclopropenone (DPC). The receptors were gathered from a woman between 40 and 50 years old with alopecia areata. Some clones in this sample may be carry-over from other donors' samples.

This clonotype was observed at least ten times. This chain connects TRBV7-2 to TRBJ1-6; D is unresolved. V lost 0 bases, J lost 7 bases, and 10 bases lay in between. There are 15 residues in the CDR3. Germline values: CDR1 SGHTA, CDR2 FQGNSA. The chain's CDR3 is CASSLAQGWNSPLHF. CDR3 DNA sequence: TGTGCCAGCAGCTTAGCGCAAGGGTGGAATTCACCCCTCCACTTT. Together with reference TRBV7-2 and TRBJ1-6, the CDR3 gives the full variable domain: GAGVSQSPSNKVTEKGKDVELRCDPISGHTALYWYRQSLGQGLEFLIYFQGNSAPDKSGLPSDRFSAERTGGSVSTLTIQRTQQEDSAVYLCASSLAQGWNSPLHFGNGTRLTVT.

This clonotype was counted a few times. The chain is built from TRBV30 and TRBJ1-5; 9 bases align to TRBD1. The CDR3 extends over 14 amino acids. From germline, CDR1 is GTSNPN and CDR2 SVGIG (reference sequence). J gave up 4 bases and V 7 bases, and 8 bases lay outside the gene matches. The CDR3 DNA sequence: TGTGCCTTGATGGACAGGGGAAATAATCAGCCCCAGCATTTT. Translating gives CALMDRGNNQPQHF.

The table lists this clonotype with many counts. The chain couples TRBV23-1 to TRBJ2-5; TRBD1 agrees at 9 bases. TRBV23-1 is filed as an ORF, its function uncertain. This CDR3 comprises 16 residues. V lost 4 bases and J lost 5; bases outside the gene matches: 11. The CDR3 protein is CASSLARTGVGETQYF. Here the CDR3 DNA reads TGCGCCAGCAGTCTCGCCCGGACAGGGGTCGGGGAGACCCAGTACTTC.

A few counts support this clonotype. A read error may account for a junction end that differs from germline. The V and J genes are TRBV7-2 and TRBJ2-7; a possible D gene is TRBD2 (5 bases). The CDR3 consists of 14 residues. The germline CDR1 and CDR2 sequences are SGHTA and FQGNSA. Here the CDR3 reads CASSVAYSYYEQYF. CDR3 DNA sequence: TGTGCCAGCAGCGTAGCGTATTCCTACTACGAGCAGTACTTC.

This clonotype has a count of ten or more. This chain uses TRBV29-1 with TRBJ1-1, with D possibly being TRBD1 (6 bases). The length of the CDR3 is 13 residues. Germline values: CDR1 SQVTM, CDR2 ANQGSEA. V was trimmed by 3 bases and J by 4 bases, leaving 12 bases between them. The CDR3 spells CSVDRGRITEAFF. CDR3 coding DNA: TGCAGCGTTGACAGGGGACGTATCACTGAAGCTTTCTTT.

The V call is TRBV6-2 or TRBV6-3, the J call TRBJ1-1; the D gene is possibly TRBD1 (5 bases). The CDR3 length is 16 residues. With 5 bases removed from V and 3 bases from J, the gap between germline ends came to 19 bases. Germline V gene data show CDR1 as MNHEY and CDR2 as SVGEGT. This CDR3 reads CASSLTGPLGDTEAFF. The DNA of the CDR3 is TGTGCCAGCAGTCTAACGGGGCCTCTCGGAGACACTGAAGCTTTCTTT.

This clonotype has ten or more counts. The genes are TRBV5-1 and TRBJ2-6; weak D call: TRBD2 (5 bases). The CDR3 totals 16 residues. Germline CDR1 is SGHRS and CDR2 is YFSETQ. V was cut by 4 bases and J by 0 bases, with 11 bases left in between. CDR3 nucleotide sequence: TGCGCCAGCAGCCCACTAGGCGGCTCTGGGGCCAACGTCCTGACTTTC. Translating gives CASSPLGGSGANVLTF.

This clonotype was seen ten or more times. The V call is TRBV6-5, the J call TRBJ1-2; D call uncertain. Germline V CDR1 and CDR2: MNHEY, SVGAGI. V dropped 7 bases and J dropped 3 bases, with 21 bases sitting between them. The CDR3 spans 16 residues. CDR3 region: CASNPANGLSYYGYTF. For the CDR3, the DNA is TGTGCCAGCAATCCCGCGAACGGACTGAGTTACTATGGCTACACCTTC.

The gene calls are TRBV5-1 and TRBJ2-7; 7 nucleotides align to TRBD1. The V and J ends lost 1 base and 5 bases, in that order; junction bases with no gene match: 6. The germline CDR1 and CDR2 sequences are SGHRS and YFSETQ. This CDR3 is built from 14 residues. The CDR3 nucleotides are TGCGCCAGCAGCTTGCCGGGACAGAGCGACGAGCAGTACTTC. Translation gives CASSLPGQSDEQYF.

This clonotype was detected many times. V is TRBV24-1 and J is TRBJ2-3, with D perhaps matching TRBD2 (7 bases). From germline, CDR1 is KGHDR and CDR2 SFDVKD. The CDR3 contains 15 residues. V lost 7 bases and J 4 bases, leaving 17 bases between the germline ends. CDR3 sequence (DNA): TGTGCCACCAGCCCGGGGGGCGGACTCTCAGATACGCAGTATTTT. Its translation: CATSPGGGLSDTQYF.

The CDR3 loop is CASSPPQPQETQYF. The CDR3, as DNA: TGTGCCAGCTCACCACCACAGCCTCAGGAGACCCAGTACTTC. The chain combines TRBV18 with TRBJ2-5; D not certain. The CDR3 is made up of 14 amino acids. Germline CDR1 and CDR2: KGHSH and LQKENI. V was pared by 0 bases and J by 5 bases, with 10 bases between.

This clonotype has a count of ten or more. The chain joins TRBV10-3 to TRBJ1-1; D remains unclear. The V gene lost 0 bases and the J gene lost 5 bases, with 10 bases spanning the gap. Germline V gene lookup returns CDR1 ENHRY and CDR2 SYGVKD. The CDR3 runs 14 residues. In nucleotides, the CDR3 is TGTGCCATCAGTGAGTCGGCAGGCGGGACTGAAGCTTTCTTT. Translated, it gives CAISESAGGTEAFF.

This clonotype has just a few counts. The chain has TRBV4-2 and TRBJ1-4, with no clear D. The CDR3 spans 17 residues. The ends were cut back, 0 bases at V and 8 bases at J, with 19 bases in the middle. Per germline, CDR1 LGHNA and CDR2 YNFKEQ. CDR3 DNA: TGTGCCAGCAGCCAAGATCCTCTTACTACCCCCTCGGAAAAACTGTTTTTT. Its protein is CASSQDPLTTPSEKLFF.

This clonotype showed up many times. The gene calls are TRBV20-1 and TRBJ2-5, with TRBD1 identical over 9 bases. J gave up 3 bases and V 3 bases, and 2 bases lay outside the gene matches. The CDR3 loop spans 13 amino acids. Per the germline V gene, CDR1 is DFQATT and CDR2 is SNEGSKA (reference sequence). The CDR3 reads CSARGTGKETQYF. DNA for the CDR3: TGCAGTGCTAGGGGGACAGGGAAAGAGACCCAGTACTTC.

Many counts were recorded for this clonotype. The chain carries TRBV6-1 and TRBJ2-2; 9 nucleotides agree with TRBD2. Trimming removed 2 bases from V and 3 bases from J; junction bases left unmatched: 1. CDR1 is MNHNS, CDR2 SASEGT, per germline. This CDR3 has 15 residues. CDR3 loop: CASSELAGYTGELFF. The CDR3 DNA reads TGTGCCAGCAGTGAACTAGCGGGGTACACCGGGGAGCTGTTTTTT.

This clonotype showed up just a few times. V is TRBV20-1 and J is TRBJ2-7; perhaps D is TRBD1 or TRBD2 (5 bases each). The germline V gene has CDR1 DFQATT and CDR2 SNEGSKA (reference sequence). This CDR3 comprises 15 residues. Trimming pared 3 bases from V and 4 bases from J, leaving 19 bases between. CDR3 in amino acids: CSARSSGTLNYEQYF. The CDR3 DNA follows: TGCAGTGCTAGGAGCTCCGGGACGCTTAATTACGAGCAGTACTTC.

V and J are TRBV5-1 and TRBJ2-1, with D hard to call. Germline V gene lookup returns CDR1 SGHRS and CDR2 YFSETQ. Trimming pared 2 bases from V and 7 bases from J, leaving 10 bases between. The CDR3 is 13 amino acids. The CDR3 nucleotides are TGCGCCAGCAGCTTCCCCCTAGGAAATGAGCAGTTCTTC. Translating it yields CASSFPLGNEQFF. Filled out from reference TRBV5-1 and TRBJ2-1, the complete variable domain reads KAGVTQTPRYLIKTRGQQVTLSCSPISGHRSVSWYQQTPGQGLQFLFEYFSETQRNKGNFPGRFSGRQFSNSRSEMNVSTLELGDSALYLCASSFPLGNEQFFGPGTRLTVL.

This clonotype showed up many times. The chain links TRBV9 to TRBJ2-7; TRBD2 aligns across 12 bases. V dropped 3 bases and J dropped 0; count of bases not matched to a gene: 4. This CDR3 has 16 residues. The germline V gene encodes CDR1 SGDLS and CDR2 YYNGEE. In nucleotides, the CDR3 is TGTGCCAGCAGCGAGACTAGCGGGGGTCCCTCCTACGAGCAGTACTTC. This gives the protein CASSETSGGPSYEQYF.

This clonotype turned up a few times. The CDR3 region is CASSGTSGATYEQYF. DNA of the CDR3: TGTGCCAGCAGCGGAACTAGCGGGGCCACCTACGAGCAGTACTTC. The chain carries TRBV9 and TRBJ2-7; 10 bases align to TRBD2. J was trimmed by 2 bases and V by 3 bases; bases with no gene match: 5. CDR3 length equals 15 residues. Germline-derived CDR1 and CDR2 are SGDLS and YYNGEE.

This clonotype appeared a single time. J is TRBJ1-5 and V is TRBV30; the match to TRBD1 covers 7 bases. The germline gives CDR1 GTSNPN, CDR2 SVGIG (reference sequence). Trimming cost V 1 base and J 5 bases; bases outside gene matches: 2. The CDR3 is 13 amino acids. The CDR3 loop is CAWSGGTDQPQHF. DNA for the CDR3: TGTGCCTGGAGTGGAGGGACAGATCAGCCCCAGCATTTT.

This clonotype was counted between two and nine times. The DNA of the CDR3 is TGTGCCAGTAGTCCTCCGGGACAGGAGTACTATGGCTACACCTTC. Protein: CASSPPGQEYYGYTF. V and J are TRBV19 and TRBJ1-2; 8 nucleotides agree with TRBD1. The CDR3 contains 15 residues. The V gene end was trimmed by 5 bases and the J gene end by 3 bases; junction bases not matched to a gene: 8. CDR1 and CDR2 from the germline V gene are LNHDA and SQIVND (reference sequence).

This sequence joins TRBV7-2 and TRBJ2-2; D is unresolved. Germline V CDR1 and CDR2: SGHTA, FQGNSA. This CDR3 is built from 14 residues. Trimming took off 2 bases at V and 4 bases at J, with 8 bases between the two ends. Here the CDR3 reads CASSLPLSTGELFF. In DNA, the CDR3 is TGTGCCAGCAGCTTACCCCTGAGCACCGGGGAGCTGTTTTTT. Full variable domain (rest looked up from reference TRBV7-2 and TRBJ2-2): GAGVSQSPSNKVTEKGKDVELRCDPISGHTALYWYRQSLGQGLEFLIYFQGNSAPDKSGLPSDRFSAERTGGSVSTLTIQRTQQEDSAVYLCASSLPLSTGELFFGEGSRLTVL.

On this clonotype itself: A much larger clone differs by one base, so this may be a read error. This rearrangement joins TRBV27 to TRBJ1-1; tentatively, D is TRBD1 (5 bases). CDR3 size: 15 residues. The germline gives CDR1 MNHEY, CDR2 SMNVEV (reference sequence). CDR3 in amino acids: CTSSLWAGRHTEAFF. For the CDR3, the DNA is TGTACCAGCAGTTTGTGGGCAGGGCGGCACACTGAAGCTTTCTTT.

This clonotype was detected many times. The J gene is TRBJ2-1, the V gene TRBV10-3; maybe TRBD1 (5 bases). V was cut by 4 bases and J by 5 bases, with 6 bases left in between. Germline-derived CDR1 and CDR2 are ENHRY and SYGVKD. The length of the CDR3 is 12 residues. In DNA form, the CDR3 reads TGTGCCATCAGTGCGACAGACAATGAGCAGTTCTTC. Protein product: CAISATDNEQFF.

This clonotype came up many times. The rearrangement joins TRBV15 to TRBJ2-3, with a tentative D call TRBD2 (5 bases). Deletions cut 5 bases from V and 1 base from J, with 16 bases between. The CDR3 runs to 16 residues. Per germline, CDR1 LNHNV and CDR2 YYDKDF (reference sequence). The CDR3 sequence: CATSSRTDTRTDTQYF. Written as DNA, the CDR3 is TGTGCCACCAGCTCCCGGACTGACACTCGCACAGATACGCAGTATTTT.

This chain joins TRBV20-1 and TRBJ2-1, with 9 nucleotides matching TRBD2. The germline gives CDR1 DFQATT, CDR2 SNEGSKA (reference sequence). CDR3 length: 15 amino acids. The V segment lost 5 bases and the J segment 0 bases; nucleotides outside the gene matches: 5. CDR3 amino acids: CSAWNSGSSYNEQFF. The CDR3 DNA is TGCAGTGCTTGGAATAGCGGGAGCTCCTACAATGAGCAGTTCTTC.